The source of this T cell receptor beta chain is a study of blood T cell repertoires in COVID-19. Across the whole study: T cells, B-cell-depleted T cells, or PBMCs provided the cDNA or gDNA that served as material.

Original processing notes: Estimation of nucleated cell counts relied on the amplification of reference gene primers. Sequencing used immunoSEQ multiplex PCR; TCRdb keeps in-frame clones, though not all of them. The DNA was the basis for D and trimming; V, J and clone size are from that table. The table has under 200,000 clones, 87% seen once. The CDR3 loop spans 12 amino acids. V lost 5 bases and J lost 4, with 8 bases in between. Per germline, CDR1 LNHNV and CDR2 YYDKDF (reference sequence). The clonotype was recovered from a man aged 18 to 30 with active or convalescent COVID-19. The J gene is TRBJ1-1, the V gene TRBV15; D gene uncertain. Specimen: peripheral blood. The CDR3 DNA reads TGTGCCACCAGCGCTGACATCACTGAAGCTTTCTTT. It codes for CATSADITEAFF.